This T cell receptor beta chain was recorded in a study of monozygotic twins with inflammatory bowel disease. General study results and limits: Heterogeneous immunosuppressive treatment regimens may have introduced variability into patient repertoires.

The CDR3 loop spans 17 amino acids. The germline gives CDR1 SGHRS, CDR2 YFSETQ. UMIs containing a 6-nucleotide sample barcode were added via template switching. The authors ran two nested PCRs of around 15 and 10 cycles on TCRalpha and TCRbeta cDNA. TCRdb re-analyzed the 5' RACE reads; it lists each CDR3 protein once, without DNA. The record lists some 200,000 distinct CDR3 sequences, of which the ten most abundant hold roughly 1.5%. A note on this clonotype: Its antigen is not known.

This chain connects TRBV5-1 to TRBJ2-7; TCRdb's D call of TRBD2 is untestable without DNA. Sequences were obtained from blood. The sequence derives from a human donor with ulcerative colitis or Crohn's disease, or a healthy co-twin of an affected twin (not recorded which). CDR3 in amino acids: CASSLGLGGGPSYEQYF.